This T cell receptor (beta chain) was identified during a study of T cell responses to AZD1222 COVID-19 vaccine (dated by TCRdb to the early 2020s). A note on the overall study: AZD1222 recipients whose second dose came at about 4 weeks and those whose second dose came at about 12 weeks were combined into one group, since spike-specific TCR depth and breadth did not differ between the two schedules. Trial participants were enrolled by age into subgroups of 18-55, 56-69 and 70-plus years, and about 150, 27 and 61 TCR-sequenced participants, respectively, were included in these subgroups. TCR sequencing covered more than 230 trial participants: 200 to 210 given two doses of AZD1222 and 26 given two doses of MenACWY control vaccine.

The paper as a whole reports these results and caveats: Because no day 14 peak-response samples were available, repertoires were characterized only after the peak T cell response. CD4 TCRs associated with the vaccine covered the entire spike protein, and the dominant responses were in regions 160-218 and 743-854. After two AZD1222 doses, spike-specific TCR breadth and depth were significantly higher than at day 0 and than in MenACWY recipients. In the small 56-69-year group, the increase in depth fell short of significance, most likely because of low power. Conclusions about previously exposed vaccinees are limited because only six or seven AZD1222 recipients were SARS-CoV-2 seropositive at baseline. Reportedly, almost half of the unique spike-specific TCRs recognized epitopes lying outside the regions that are mutated in the B.1.351 and B.1.1.7 variants. Participants were mostly white British and included more females than males, and it was suggested by the authors that clonal diversity may have been underestimated.

From cysteine to phenylalanine, the CDR3 is 13 amino acids long. The kept DNA is CDR3 alone, 39 bases in frame from the first base. V was cut back by 1 base and J by 5 bases, leaving a gap of 8 bases between them. The CDR3 regions of human TCRbeta chains were subjected to immunosequencing. Per the source publication's procedure: TCRs in the repertoires were compared against a reference library of SARS-CoV-2-specific TCRs that had been generated with the MIRA antigen-specificity platform. Breadth was defined as the fraction of unique TCRs that were SARS-CoV-2-associated. Depth was defined as the fraction of total T cells that were SARS-CoV-2-associated. Using the MIRA data, every spike-specific TCR was mapped to the spike region that the TCR reacted to and assigned to either a CD4 or a CD8 class. Log10-transformed breadth and depth values were compared by one-way ANOVA with Sidak's multiple comparisons tests. What TCRdb holds here is the immuneACCESS table cut down to in-frame rearrangements. Part of the clones is not present; checked against another copy, under half of the missing clones reflect an unresolved V gene, and the others are unexplained. The DNA was the basis for D and trimming; V, J and clone size are from that table. In this sample the table shows 150,000 or so clones, just over 90% of which occur a single time. In total, the top ten clones hold less than 2% of the sample.

Remarks on this clone: It has no known antigen specificity. Base qualities are not at hand, and no much larger clone is one base apart.

Explained via the paper, the time point label denotes: baseline before first vaccination. Samples from vaccinated people were obtained from the UK trials COV001 and COV002, which included a single-blind randomized controlled phase 2/3 trial of AZD1222 (ChAdOx1 nCoV-19) in healthy adults. Trial participant PBMC samples were collected at day 0 and day 28 after the second dose for TCRbeta chain sequencing. Recombination connected TRBV12-3 or TRBV12-4 to TRBJ2-5, with the D segment identity uncertain. The material sequenced was peripheral blood, taken on day 0 of AZD1222 vaccination. This sequence was found in an adult in good health. For the CDR3, the sequence is CASSLGVRETQYF. The sequenced DNA: TGTGCCAGCAGTTTAGGGGTACGGGAGACCCAGTACTTC.